This TCR beta chain appears in the sequencing data of a study of CD8+CD57+ T cells in acquired aplastic anemia. Points from the study as a whole: Patients and controls turned out to have roughly 31 CD8+ CDR3 sequences in common.

TCR beta VDJ and CDR3 profiles were obtained from a genomic DNA template. TCRdb reprocessed the reads with MiXCR, giving one entry per CDR3 protein. Of 180,000 or so distinct CDR3 sequences listed, less than 60% are singletons. CD8+CD57+ cell expansion, shown by flow cytometry, had occurred in the patients selected for sequencing. The patients, all of them, had severe acquired aplastic anemia. No therapy was given to patients before blood sampling. In its sample, this clonotype was seen many times. Its antigen is unidentified. V lost 1 base to trimming and J lost 5 bases, with 14 bases between them. CDR3 size: 15 residues. Germline V lookup: CDR1 SGHDN, CDR2 FVKESK.

The rearrangement joins TRBV14 to TRBJ2-5, with D possibly TRBD2 on 5 matching bases. The sample was sorted CD4+, CD8+, or CD8+CD57+ T cells (not recorded which) from PBMCs. The sequence was collected from a human donor with aplastic anemia. The DNA of the CDR3 is TGTGCCAGCAGCCAAGGAGGGCTAGCTCAGGAGACCCAGTACTTC. This encodes CASSQGGLAQETQYF.